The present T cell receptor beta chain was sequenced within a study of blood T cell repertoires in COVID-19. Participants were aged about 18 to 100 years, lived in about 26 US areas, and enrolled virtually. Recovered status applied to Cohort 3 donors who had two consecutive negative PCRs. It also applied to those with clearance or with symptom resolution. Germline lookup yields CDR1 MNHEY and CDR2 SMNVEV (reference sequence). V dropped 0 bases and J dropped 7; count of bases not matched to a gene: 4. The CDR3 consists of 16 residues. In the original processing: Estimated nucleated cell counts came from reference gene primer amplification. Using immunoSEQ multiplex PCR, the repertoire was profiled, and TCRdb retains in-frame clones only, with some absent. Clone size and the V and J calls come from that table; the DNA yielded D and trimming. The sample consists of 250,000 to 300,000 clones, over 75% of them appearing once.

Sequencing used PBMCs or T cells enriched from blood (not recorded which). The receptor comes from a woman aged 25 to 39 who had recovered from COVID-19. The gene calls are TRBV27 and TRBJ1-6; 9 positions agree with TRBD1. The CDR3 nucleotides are TGTGCCAGCAGTTTATCTGGGGACAGGGCGAATTCACCCCTCCACTTT. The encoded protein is CASSLSGDRANSPLHF.